This T cell receptor (beta chain) was obtained from a study of T cell responses to AZD1222 COVID-19 vaccine. Trimming pared 8 bases from V and 5 bases from J, leaving 13 bases between. The CDR3 extends over 12 amino acids. Germline lookup yields CDR1 SNHLY and CDR2 FYNNEI. Broader study findings: None of the repertoires were sampled until the peak T cell response had passed.

Sequenced by immunoSEQ multiplex PCR; TCRdb stores in-frame clones only, minus some. This table has over 65,000 clones, 88% appearing once. Only a few counts were recorded for this clone. Its antigen is unidentified. Sequences were derived from peripheral blood, sampled 28 days after the second AZD1222 dose. The chain joins TRBV2 to TRBJ2-7; TRBD2 might be the D (5 bases). The sequence was collected from an adult who received the AZD1222 COVID-19 vaccine. The CDR3 nucleotides read TGTGCCAGCTCCCCGGGGATCAACGAGCAGTACTTC. It is translated as CASSPGINEQYF.